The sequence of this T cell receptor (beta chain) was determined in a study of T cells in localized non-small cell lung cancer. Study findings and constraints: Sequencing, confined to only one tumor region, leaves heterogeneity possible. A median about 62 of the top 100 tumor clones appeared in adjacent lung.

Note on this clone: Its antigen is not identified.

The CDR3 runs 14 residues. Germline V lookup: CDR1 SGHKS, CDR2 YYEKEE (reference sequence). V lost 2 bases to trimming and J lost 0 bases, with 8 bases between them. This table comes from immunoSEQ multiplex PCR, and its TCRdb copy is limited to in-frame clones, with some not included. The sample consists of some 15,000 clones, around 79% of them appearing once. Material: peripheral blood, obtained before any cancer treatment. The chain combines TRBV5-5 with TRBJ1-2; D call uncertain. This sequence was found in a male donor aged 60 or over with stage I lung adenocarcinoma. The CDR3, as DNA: TGTGCCAGCAGCTTATTCACGTCTAACTATGGCTACACCTTC. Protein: CASSLFTSNYGYTF.